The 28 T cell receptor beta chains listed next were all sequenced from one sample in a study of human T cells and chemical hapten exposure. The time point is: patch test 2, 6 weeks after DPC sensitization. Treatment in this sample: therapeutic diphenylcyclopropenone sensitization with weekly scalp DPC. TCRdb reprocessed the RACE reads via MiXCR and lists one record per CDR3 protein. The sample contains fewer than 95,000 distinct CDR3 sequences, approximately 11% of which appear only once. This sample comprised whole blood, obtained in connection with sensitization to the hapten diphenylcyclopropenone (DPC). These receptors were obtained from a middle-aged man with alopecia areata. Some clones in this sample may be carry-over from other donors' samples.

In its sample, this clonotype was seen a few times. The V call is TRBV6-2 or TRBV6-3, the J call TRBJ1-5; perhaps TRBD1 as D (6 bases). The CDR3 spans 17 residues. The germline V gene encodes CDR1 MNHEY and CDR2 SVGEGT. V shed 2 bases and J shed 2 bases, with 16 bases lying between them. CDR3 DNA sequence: TGTGCCAGCAGTTACATGGGGGGCTTGCCGCGCAATCAGCCCCAGCATTTT. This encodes CASSYMGGLPRNQPQHF.

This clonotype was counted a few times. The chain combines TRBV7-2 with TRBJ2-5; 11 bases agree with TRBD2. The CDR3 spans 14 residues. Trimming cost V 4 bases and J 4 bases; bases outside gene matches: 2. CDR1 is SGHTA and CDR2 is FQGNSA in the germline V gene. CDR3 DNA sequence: TGTGCCAGCAGCTCCGGACTAGCGGGAGAGACCCAGTACTTC. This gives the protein CASSSGLAGETQYF.

CDR3 residues: CASTPPGGSGNTIYF. CDR3 sequence (DNA): TGTGCCAGCACCCCCCCCGGGGGCTCTGGAAACACCATATATTTT. The chain carries TRBV6-5 and TRBJ1-3, with D perhaps TRBD1 (5 bases). This CDR3 region has 15 residues. CDR1 and CDR2 from the germline V gene are MNHEY and SVGAGI. V dropped 7 bases and J dropped 0 bases, with 13 bases sitting between them.

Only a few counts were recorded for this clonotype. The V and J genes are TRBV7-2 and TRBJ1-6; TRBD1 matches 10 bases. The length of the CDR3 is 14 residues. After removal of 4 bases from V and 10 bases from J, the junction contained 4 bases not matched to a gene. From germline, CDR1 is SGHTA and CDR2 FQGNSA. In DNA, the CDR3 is TGTGCCAGCAGCTGGGACAGGGGAGGGTCACCCCTCCACTTT. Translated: CASSWDRGGSPLHF. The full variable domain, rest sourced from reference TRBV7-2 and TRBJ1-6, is GAGVSQSPSNKVTEKGKDVELRCDPISGHTALYWYRQSLGQGLEFLIYFQGNSAPDKSGLPSDRFSAERTGGSVSTLTIQRTQQEDSAVYLCASSWDRGGSPLHFGNGTRLTVT.

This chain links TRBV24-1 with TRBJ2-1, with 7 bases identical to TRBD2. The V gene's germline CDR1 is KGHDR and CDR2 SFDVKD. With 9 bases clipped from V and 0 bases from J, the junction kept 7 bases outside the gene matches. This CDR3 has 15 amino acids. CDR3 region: CATAHPGGSYNEQFF. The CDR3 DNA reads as TGTGCCACCGCCCACCCGGGAGGCTCCTACAATGAGCAGTTCTTC.

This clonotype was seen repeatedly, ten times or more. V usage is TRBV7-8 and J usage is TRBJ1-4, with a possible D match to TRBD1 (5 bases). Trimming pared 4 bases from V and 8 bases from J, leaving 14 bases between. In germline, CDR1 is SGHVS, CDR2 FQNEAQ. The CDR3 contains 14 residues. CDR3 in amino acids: CASSSTGTNEKLFF. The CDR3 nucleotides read TGTGCCAGCAGCTCTACCGGGACGAACGAAAAACTGTTTTTT. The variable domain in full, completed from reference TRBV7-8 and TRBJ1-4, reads GAGVSQSPRYKVAKRGQDVALRCDPISGHVSLFWYQQALGQGPEFLTYFQNEAQLDKSGLPSDRFFAERPEGSVSTLKIQRTQQEDSAVYLCASSSTGTNEKLFFGSGTQLSVL.

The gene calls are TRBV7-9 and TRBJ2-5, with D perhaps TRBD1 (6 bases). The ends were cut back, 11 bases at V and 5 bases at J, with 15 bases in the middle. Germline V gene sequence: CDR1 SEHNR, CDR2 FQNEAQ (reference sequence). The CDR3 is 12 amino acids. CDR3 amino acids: CAYPERGETQYF. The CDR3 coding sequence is TGTGCCTACCCGGAGAGGGGGGAGACCCAGTACTTC.

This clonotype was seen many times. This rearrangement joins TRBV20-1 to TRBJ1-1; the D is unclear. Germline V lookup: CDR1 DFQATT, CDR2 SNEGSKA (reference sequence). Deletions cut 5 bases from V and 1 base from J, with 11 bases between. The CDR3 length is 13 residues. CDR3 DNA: TGCAGTGCTCCGACCCTGCAGAACACTGAAGCTTTCTTT. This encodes CSAPTLQNTEAFF.

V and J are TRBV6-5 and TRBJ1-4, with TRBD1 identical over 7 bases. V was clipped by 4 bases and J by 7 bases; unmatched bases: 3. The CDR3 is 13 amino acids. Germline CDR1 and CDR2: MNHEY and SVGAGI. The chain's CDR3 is CASSSYRGEKLFF. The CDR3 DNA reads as TGTGCCAGCAGTTCCTACAGGGGTGAAAAACTGTTTTTT.

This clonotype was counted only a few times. CDR3 coding DNA: TGTGCCGGCGGGACACACTCCTACGAGCAGTACTTC. Amino acids: CAGGTHSYEQYF. V and J are TRBV6-2 or TRBV6-3 and TRBJ2-7; D tentatively reads TRBD1 or TRBD2 (6 bases each). Deletions cut 11 bases from V and 0 bases from J, with 11 bases between. The germline gives CDR1 MNHEY, CDR2 SVGEGT. The CDR3 runs to 12 residues.

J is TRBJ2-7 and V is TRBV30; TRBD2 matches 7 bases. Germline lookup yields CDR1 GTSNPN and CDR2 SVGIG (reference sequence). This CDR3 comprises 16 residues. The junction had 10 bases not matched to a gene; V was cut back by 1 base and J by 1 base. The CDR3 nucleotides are TGTGCCTGGAGTGCAATATCAGGCGGGAGATCCTACGAGCAGTACTTC. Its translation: CAWSAISGGRSYEQYF.

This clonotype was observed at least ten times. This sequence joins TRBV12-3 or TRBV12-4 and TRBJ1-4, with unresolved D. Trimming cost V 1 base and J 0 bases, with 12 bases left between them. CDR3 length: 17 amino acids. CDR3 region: CASSLVAGLATNEKLFF. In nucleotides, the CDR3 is TGTGCCAGCAGTTTAGTGGCGGGTCTCGCAACTAATGAAAAACTGTTTTTT.

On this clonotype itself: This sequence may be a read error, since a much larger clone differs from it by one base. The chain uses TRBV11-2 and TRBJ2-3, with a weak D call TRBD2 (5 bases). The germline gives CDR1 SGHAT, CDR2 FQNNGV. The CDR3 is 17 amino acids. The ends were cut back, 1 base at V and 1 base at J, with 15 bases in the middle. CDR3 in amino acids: CASSLVGGGHRTDTQYF. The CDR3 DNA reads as TGTGCCAGCAGCTTAGTCGGAGGTGGCCATCGCACAGATACGCAGTATTTT.

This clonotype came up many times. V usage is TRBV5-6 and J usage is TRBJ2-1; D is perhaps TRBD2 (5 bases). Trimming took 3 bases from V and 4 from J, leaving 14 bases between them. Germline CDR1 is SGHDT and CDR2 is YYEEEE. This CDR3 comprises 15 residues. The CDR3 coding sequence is TGTGCCAGCAGCTCGATAGGCACGGGATACAATGAGCAGTTCTTC. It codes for CASSSIGTGYNEQFF.

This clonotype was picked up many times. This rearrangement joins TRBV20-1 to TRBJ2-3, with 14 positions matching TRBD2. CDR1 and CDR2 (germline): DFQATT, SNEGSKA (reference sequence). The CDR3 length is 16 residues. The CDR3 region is CSVQGTSGSRTDTQYF. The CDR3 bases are TGCAGCGTACAAGGGACTAGCGGGAGTAGGACAGATACGCAGTATTTT.

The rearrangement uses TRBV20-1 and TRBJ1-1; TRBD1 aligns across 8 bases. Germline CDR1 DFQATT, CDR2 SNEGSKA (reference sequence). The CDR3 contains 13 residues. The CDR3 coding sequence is TGCAGCCGCAGGGGGCGTGTCGGCACTGAAGCTTTCTTT. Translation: CSRRGRVGTEAFF.

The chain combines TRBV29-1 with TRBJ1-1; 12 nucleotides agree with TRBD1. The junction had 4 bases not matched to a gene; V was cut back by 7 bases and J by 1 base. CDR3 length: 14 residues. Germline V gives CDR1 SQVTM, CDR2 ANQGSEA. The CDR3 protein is CSAGTGGANTEAFF. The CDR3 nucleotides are TGCAGCGCTGGGACAGGGGGCGCGAACACTGAAGCTTTCTTT.

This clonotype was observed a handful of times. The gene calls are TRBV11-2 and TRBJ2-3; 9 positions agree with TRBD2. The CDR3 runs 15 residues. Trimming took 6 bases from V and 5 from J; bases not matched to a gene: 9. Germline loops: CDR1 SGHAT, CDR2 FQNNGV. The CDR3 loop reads CASRILAGTRDTQYF. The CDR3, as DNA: TGTGCCAGCAGGATCCTAGCGGGAACACGAGATACGCAGTATTTT.

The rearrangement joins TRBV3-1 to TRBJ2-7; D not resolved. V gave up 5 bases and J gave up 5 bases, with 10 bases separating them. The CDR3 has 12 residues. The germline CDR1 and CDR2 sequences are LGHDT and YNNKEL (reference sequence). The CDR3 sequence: CASSFSGNEQYF. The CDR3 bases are TGTGCCAGCAGCTTTAGTGGGAACGAGCAGTACTTC.

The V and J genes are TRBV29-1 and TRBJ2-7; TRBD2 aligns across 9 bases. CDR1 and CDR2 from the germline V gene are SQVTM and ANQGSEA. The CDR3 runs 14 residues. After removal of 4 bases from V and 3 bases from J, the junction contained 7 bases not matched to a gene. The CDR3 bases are TGCAGCGTTGCAACTGCGGGAGGGGGCTACGAGCAGTACTTC. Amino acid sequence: CSVATAGGGYEQYF.

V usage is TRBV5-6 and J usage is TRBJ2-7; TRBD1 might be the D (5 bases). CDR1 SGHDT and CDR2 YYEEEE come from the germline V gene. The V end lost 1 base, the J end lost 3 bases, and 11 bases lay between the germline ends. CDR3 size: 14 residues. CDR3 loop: CASSLFQGNYEQYF. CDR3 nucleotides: TGTGCCAGCAGCTTGTTCCAGGGCAACTACGAGCAGTACTTC.

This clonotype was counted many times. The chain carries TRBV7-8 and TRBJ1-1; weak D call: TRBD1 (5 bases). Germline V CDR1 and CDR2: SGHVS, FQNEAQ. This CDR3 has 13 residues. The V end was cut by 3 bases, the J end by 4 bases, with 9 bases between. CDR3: CASSLGQGTEAFF. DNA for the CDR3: TGTGCCAGCAGCTTGGGGCAGGGCACTGAAGCTTTCTTT.

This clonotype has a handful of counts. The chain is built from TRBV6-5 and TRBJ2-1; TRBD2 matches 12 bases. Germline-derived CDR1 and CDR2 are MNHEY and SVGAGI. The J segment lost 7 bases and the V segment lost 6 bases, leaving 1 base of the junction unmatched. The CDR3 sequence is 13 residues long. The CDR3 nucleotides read TGTGCCAGCAGCGGACTAGCGGGGAATGAGCAGTTCTTC. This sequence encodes CASSGLAGNEQFF.

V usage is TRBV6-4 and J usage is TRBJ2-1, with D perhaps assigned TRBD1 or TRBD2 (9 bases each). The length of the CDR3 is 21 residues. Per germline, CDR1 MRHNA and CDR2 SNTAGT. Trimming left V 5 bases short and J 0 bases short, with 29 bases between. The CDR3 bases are TGTGCCAGCAGTACCATCGGGACAGGGTCACTAGCGGGTAGCTCCTACAATGAGCAGTTCTTC. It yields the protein CASSTIGTGSLAGSSYNEQFF.

The DNA of the CDR3 is TGTGCCAGCAGCTTAGCAGGGGCCCTACTAAGGGACACAGATACGCAGTATTTT. This sequence encodes CASSLAGALLRDTDTQYF. This rearrangement joins TRBV7-8 to TRBJ2-3; the D gene is possibly TRBD1 (5 bases). Germline CDR1 and CDR2: SGHVS and FQNEAQ. Deletions cut 0 bases from V and 2 bases from J, with 18 bases between. The CDR3 spans 18 residues.

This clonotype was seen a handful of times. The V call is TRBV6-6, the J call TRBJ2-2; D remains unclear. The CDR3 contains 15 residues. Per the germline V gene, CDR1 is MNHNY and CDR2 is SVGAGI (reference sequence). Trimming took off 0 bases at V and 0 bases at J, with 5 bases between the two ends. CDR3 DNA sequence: TGTGCCAGCAGTTACTCTTCAGCGAACACCGGGGAGCTGTTTTTT. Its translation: CASSYSSANTGELFF.

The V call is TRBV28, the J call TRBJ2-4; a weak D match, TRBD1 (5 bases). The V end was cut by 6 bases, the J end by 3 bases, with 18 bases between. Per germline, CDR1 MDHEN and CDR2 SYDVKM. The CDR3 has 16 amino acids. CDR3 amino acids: CASRPPPTEVKNIQYF. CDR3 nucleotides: TGTGCCAGCAGACCGCCCCCGACAGAGGTCAAAAACATTCAGTACTTC.

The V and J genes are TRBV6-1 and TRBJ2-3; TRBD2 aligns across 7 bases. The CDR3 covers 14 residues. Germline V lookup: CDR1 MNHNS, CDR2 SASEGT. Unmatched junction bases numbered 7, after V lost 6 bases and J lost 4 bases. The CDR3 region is CASSQRDWADTQYF. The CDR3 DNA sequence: TGTGCCAGCAGCCAGCGGGATTGGGCAGATACGCAGTATTTT.